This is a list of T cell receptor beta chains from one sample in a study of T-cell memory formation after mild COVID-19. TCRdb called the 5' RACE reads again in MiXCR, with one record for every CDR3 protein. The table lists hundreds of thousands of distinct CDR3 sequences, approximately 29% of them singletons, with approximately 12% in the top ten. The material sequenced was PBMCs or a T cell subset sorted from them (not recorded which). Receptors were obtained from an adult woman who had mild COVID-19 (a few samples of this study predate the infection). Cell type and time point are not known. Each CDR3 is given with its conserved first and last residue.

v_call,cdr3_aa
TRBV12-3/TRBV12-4,CASAGLASYNEQFF
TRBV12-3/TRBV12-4,CASSSSGDEQFF
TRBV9,CASSVSSGFYNEQFF
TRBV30,CAWRTLSGLNSPLHF
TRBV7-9,CASSPGYVGQPQHF
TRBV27,CASRRQGATYEQYF
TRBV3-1,CASSQDTPLGVYSPLHF
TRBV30,CAWSRGAYEQYF
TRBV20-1,CSVQANSNQPQHF
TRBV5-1,CASSLDWGDEQFF
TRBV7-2,CASSSRRGSGYEQYF
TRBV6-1,CASSEMRSSWNEQFF
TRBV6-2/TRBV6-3,CASSPGGF
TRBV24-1,CATSDRTSGRAGDTQYF
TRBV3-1,CASSRDSGEETQYF
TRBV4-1,CASSQDSQGAAYEQYF
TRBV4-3,CASSQHVGAGEQYF
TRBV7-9,CASVHRGEETQYF
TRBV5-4,CASSLAGKETQYF
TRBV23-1,CASSQSWSFTSSYNEQFF
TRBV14,CASSRVTPYSTKNIQYF
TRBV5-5,CASSSQTSGGVLYF
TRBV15,CATSREMGASKSTEAFF
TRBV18,CASSEPGLGYEQYF
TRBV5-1,CASGPDGLNSPLHF
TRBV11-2,CASSLDHGKETQYF
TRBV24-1,CATSDSKGLETQYF
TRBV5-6,CASSFNSETQYF
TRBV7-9,CASSLGAGHLDIQYF